The text below deals with one T cell receptor (beta chain). As handled by the study authors: Nucleated cell counts were estimated from reference gene primer amplification. Profiling relied on immunoSEQ multiplex PCR, and the TCRdb table lists in-frame clones only, not all of them. V and J calls and clone size come straight from that table; D and trimming were deduced from the DNA. The sample contains 250,000 or so clones, around four fifths of which appear only once. The V end was cut by 8 bases, the J end by 5 bases, with 11 bases between. The CDR3 totals 12 residues. These data belong to a study of blood T cell repertoires in COVID-19. Across the whole study: COVID-19 samples, acute and convalescent, were from the United States, Italy and Spain. The cDNA or gDNA used as material had been derived from T cells, B-cell-depleted T cells, or PBMCs.

The sequenced sample consisted of peripheral blood. The gene calls are TRBV12-3 or TRBV12-4 and TRBJ2-3, with D perhaps matching TRBD2 (6 bases). This clonotype was sampled from a woman in her fifties or sixties with active or convalescent COVID-19. CDR3 sequence: CASRTRGDTQYF. Here the CDR3 DNA reads TGTGCCAGCCGAACGCGGGGAGATACGCAGTATTTT.